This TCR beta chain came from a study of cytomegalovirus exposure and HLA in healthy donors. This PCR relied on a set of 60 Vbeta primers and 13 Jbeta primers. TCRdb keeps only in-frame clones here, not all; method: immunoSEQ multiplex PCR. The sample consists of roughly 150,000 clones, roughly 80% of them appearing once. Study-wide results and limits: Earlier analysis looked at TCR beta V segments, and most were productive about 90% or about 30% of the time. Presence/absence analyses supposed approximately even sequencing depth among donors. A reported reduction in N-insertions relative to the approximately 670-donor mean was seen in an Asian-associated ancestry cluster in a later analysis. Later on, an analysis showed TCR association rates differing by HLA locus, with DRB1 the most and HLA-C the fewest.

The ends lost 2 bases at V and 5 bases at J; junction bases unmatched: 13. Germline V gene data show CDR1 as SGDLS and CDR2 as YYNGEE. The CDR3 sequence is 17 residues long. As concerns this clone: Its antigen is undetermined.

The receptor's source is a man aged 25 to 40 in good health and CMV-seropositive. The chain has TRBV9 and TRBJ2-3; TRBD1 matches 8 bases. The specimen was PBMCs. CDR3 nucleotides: TGTGCCAGCAGCGTTCACCAGGGGGCACCTGACCGAGATACGCAGTATTTT. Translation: CASSVHQGAPDRDTQYF.